The sequence of this TCR beta chain was determined in a study of blood T cell repertoires in COVID-19. Across the study: Spain, Italy and the United States supplied samples that represented acute and convalescent COVID-19. PBMCs, B-cell-depleted T cells, or T cells were the source of the cDNA or gDNA that made up the material.

Libraries were prepared by immunoSEQ multiplex PCR; TCRdb keeps only in-frame clonotypes and omits some of them. The table includes 150,000 to 200,000 clones, roughly 85% detected once. Allocation to cohorts depended on clinical history reported by the participants. In Cohort 3, a recovered donor had either two negative PCRs, clearance, or symptom resolution. This clone appeared a few times. This receptor was identified in a woman between 18 and 29 years old who had recovered from COVID-19. Sample: PBMCs or T cells enriched from blood (not recorded which).

CDR3 sequence (DNA): TGTGCCAGCAGTTTTGGGACAGGGGGTAACGAAAAACTGTTTTTT. It specifies CASSFGTGGNEKLFF. The J gene is TRBJ1-4, the V gene TRBV27, with 11 bases lining up with TRBD1. V was clipped by 3 bases and J by 8 bases; unmatched bases: 5. Germline CDR1 reads MNHEY; CDR2 reads SMNVEV (reference sequence). CDR3 length equals 15 residues.